The next 16 T cell receptor beta chains were all read from a single sample in a study of regulatory dendritic cells for organ transplantation. Repertoires were generated with immunoSEQ multiplex PCR, while TCRdb's copy carries only in-frame clones and drops some. The table has about 30,000 clones, 70% to 90% seen once. The sequenced material came from naive CD4+ T cells from blood. The subset denotes: CD45RA+ naive T cells. All receptors derive from a human donor in good health.

V and J are TRBV11-1 and TRBJ2-3, with 11 bases matching TRBD2. Germline trimming cut 2 bases from V and 6 bases from J; bases unmatched to any gene: 4. The CDR3 is 15 amino acids. Germline V gene data show CDR1 as SGHAT and CDR2 as FQDESV (reference sequence). DNA for the CDR3: TGTGCCAGCAGCTTAACCACTAGCGGGGGTGATACGCAGTATTTT. This encodes CASSLTTSGGDTQYF.

The CDR3 bases are TGCGCCAGCAAGGTGGGCGCCGGAGAGACCCAGTACTTC. It translates to CASKVGAGETQYF. J is TRBJ2-5 and V is TRBV10-2; no clear D. Germline CDR1 WSHSY, CDR2 SAAADI. Trimming took off 7 bases at V and 4 bases at J, with 13 bases between the two ends. This CDR3 region has 13 residues.

Here the CDR3 DNA reads TGCGCCAGCAGCTTGTTAAGTCTCACTAGTGTGGGGAATGAGCAGTTCTTC. It encodes CASSLLSLTSVGNEQFF. The chain carries TRBV5-1 and TRBJ2-1, with D maybe TRBD2 (5 bases). The germline V and J ends were trimmed by 1 base and 7 bases, with 21 bases remaining between them. Per germline, CDR1 SGHRS and CDR2 YFSETQ. The CDR3 contains 17 residues.

The V and J genes are TRBV9 and TRBJ2-1; 14 bases are shared with TRBD2. Trimming removed 0 bases from V and 8 bases from J; junction bases left unmatched: 7. The CDR3 length is 17 residues. Per the germline V gene, CDR1 is SGDLS and CDR2 is YYNGEE. The chain's CDR3 is CASSVVRGLAGVHEQFF. CDR3 nucleotides: TGTGCCAGCAGCGTAGTCCGGGGACTAGCGGGAGTTCATGAGCAGTTCTTC. The whole variable domain, filled in from reference TRBV9 and TRBJ2-1, reads DSGVTQTPKHLITATGQRVTLRCSPRSGDLSVYWYQQSLDQGLQFLIQYYNGEERAKGNILERFSAQQFPDLHSELNLSSLELGDSALYFCASSVVRGLAGVHEQFFGPGTRLTVL.

J is TRBJ1-5 and V is TRBV5-1, with D hard to call. The CDR3 has 15 amino acids. The germline V gene encodes CDR1 SGHRS and CDR2 YFSETQ. V was pared by 2 bases and J by 7 bases, with 16 bases between. Written as DNA, the CDR3 is TGCGCCAGCAGCTTAACCGCAGGTCCCAGGCAGCCCCAGCATTTT. It specifies CASSLTAGPRQPQHF.

Written as DNA, the CDR3 is TGTGCCAGCAGCATAACGGCGGGATCGTACAATGAGCAGTTCTTC. This gives the protein CASSITAGSYNEQFF. The chain couples TRBV5-4 to TRBJ2-1; a weak D match, TRBD2 (6 bases). The CDR3 has 15 amino acids. V was pared by 4 bases and J by 4 bases, with 15 bases between. The germline V gene encodes CDR1 SGHNT and CDR2 YYREEE (reference sequence).

J is TRBJ2-5 and V is TRBV20-1; D remains ambiguous. Germline CDR1 reads DFQATT; CDR2 reads SNEGSKA (reference sequence). This CDR3 region has 11 residues. Trimming cost V 6 bases and J 4 bases, with 9 bases left between them. CDR3 in amino acids: CSARTVETQYF. CDR3 DNA sequence: TGCAGTGCCCGGACGGTAGAGACCCAGTACTTC.

The genes are TRBV18 and TRBJ2-7, with D uncertain. Germline CDR1 and CDR2: KGHSH and LQKENI. V gave up 6 bases and J gave up 0 bases, with 6 bases separating them. The CDR3 totals 12 residues. CDR3 in DNA: TGTGCCAGCTCCCCCCTCTCCTACGAGCAGTACTTC. It yields the protein CASSPLSYEQYF.

This clone was seen only once. The sample contains more than one DNA sequence encoding this CDR3. This chain joins TRBV18 and TRBJ1-2; D not certain. Per germline, CDR1 KGHSH and CDR2 LQKENI. The V gene lost 2 bases and the J gene lost 8 bases, with 6 bases spanning the gap. The CDR3 length is 11 residues. In nucleotides, the CDR3 is TGTGCCAGCTCACCAGGGTACGGCTACACCTTC. Translated: CASSPGYGYTF.

The genes are TRBV18 and TRBJ1-3; TRBD1 is a possible D gene (6 bases). Trimming pared 3 bases from V and 8 bases from J, leaving 8 bases between. The CDR3 contains 12 residues. CDR1 and CDR2 from the germline V gene are KGHSH and LQKENI. This CDR3 is CASSPPGDTIYF. The CDR3 DNA is TGTGCCAGCTCACCGCCAGGGGACACCATATATTTT.

V is TRBV18 and J is TRBJ1-2; D possibly corresponds to TRBD1 (5 bases). Germline assignment: CDR1 KGHSH and CDR2 LQKENI. V shed 3 bases and J shed 0 bases, with 23 bases lying between them. This CDR3 has 19 amino acids. CDR3 DNA: TGTGCCAGCTCACCCCGGGGCGGGAGGGGCCAACCATCTAACTATGGCTACACCTTC. Amino acid sequence: CASSPRGGRGQPSNYGYTF.

The gene calls are TRBV28 and TRBJ1-5, with 8 bases lining up with TRBD1. The germline CDR1 and CDR2 sequences are MDHEN and SYDVKM. The CDR3 is made up of 14 amino acids. V was pared by 4 bases and J by 5 bases, with 4 bases of the junction left unmatched. The CDR3 region is CASSSDRGYQPQHF. The CDR3 DNA reads TGTGCCAGCAGTTCCGACAGGGGATATCAGCCCCAGCATTTT.

This chain joins TRBV18 and TRBJ1-3, with D tentatively TRBD1 (5 bases). This CDR3 has 15 amino acids. The V gene lost 6 bases and the J gene lost 0 bases, with 12 bases spanning the gap. Germline CDR1 reads KGHSH; CDR2 reads LQKENI. Here the CDR3 reads CASSPDSSSGNTIYF. The CDR3 bases are TGTGCCAGCTCCCCCGACAGCAGCTCTGGAAACACCATATATTTT.

The V and J genes are TRBV5-1 and TRBJ2-5, with a tentative D call TRBD1 (6 bases). The germline V and J ends were trimmed by 0 bases and 3 bases, with 12 bases remaining between them. CDR3 length equals 15 residues. Germline V CDR1 and CDR2: SGHRS, YFSETQ. This chain's CDR3 is CASSLVAGVKETQYF. As DNA, the CDR3 is TGCGCCAGCAGCTTGGTGGCAGGGGTTAAAGAGACCCAGTACTTC.

Comments on this clone: An end of the junction does not agree with germline; a read error may underlie this. The chain carries TRBV5-1 and TRBJ1-2, with a possible D match to TRBD1 (6 bases). Germline V gene data show CDR1 as SGHRS and CDR2 as YFSETQ. The CDR3 sequence is 14 residues long. CDR3 DNA sequence: TGCGCCAGCAGCCCGACAGGATTTGACTATGGCTACGCCTTC. This translates into CASSPTGFDYGYAF. Supplemented by reference TRBV5-1 and TRBJ1-2, the full variable domain reads KAGVTQTPRYLIKTRGQQVTLSCSPISGHRSVSWYQQTPGQGLQFLFEYFSETQRNKGNFPGRFSGRQFSNSRSEMNVSTLELGDSALYLCASSPTGFDYGYAFGSGTRLTVV.

The V and J genes are TRBV5-6 and TRBJ2-4; the D call may be TRBD1 or TRBD2 (5 bases each). From germline, CDR1 is SGHDT and CDR2 YYEEEE. Trimming took off 2 bases at V and 8 bases at J, with 14 bases between the two ends. The CDR3 is 14 amino acids. In nucleotides, the CDR3 is TGTGCCAGCAGCTTCTTAGGGGACCTCGACATTCAGTACTTC. Its translation is CASSFLGDLDIQYF.